This entry concerns a single T cell receptor (beta chain). Sequencing used immunoSEQ multiplex PCR; TCRdb keeps in-frame clones, though not all of them. The table includes 150,000 to 200,000 clones, around 90% detected once. The analysis combined second doses at about 4 or about 12 weeks. Trimming cost V 3 bases and J 8 bases, with 10 bases left between them. This CDR3 region has 12 residues. Per germline, CDR1 SNHLY and CDR2 FYNNEI. These data are taken from a study of T cell responses to AZD1222 COVID-19 vaccine. The sequenced sample was peripheral blood, obtained 28 days after the second AZD1222 dose. This clonotype was sampled from an adult who received the AZD1222 COVID-19 vaccine. V and J are TRBV2 and TRBJ1-2; perhaps TRBD1 as D (5 bases). The CDR3 spells CASSELRGGYTF. The CDR3 DNA reads as TGTGCCAGCAGTGAGTTGAGGGGCGGCTACACCTTC.